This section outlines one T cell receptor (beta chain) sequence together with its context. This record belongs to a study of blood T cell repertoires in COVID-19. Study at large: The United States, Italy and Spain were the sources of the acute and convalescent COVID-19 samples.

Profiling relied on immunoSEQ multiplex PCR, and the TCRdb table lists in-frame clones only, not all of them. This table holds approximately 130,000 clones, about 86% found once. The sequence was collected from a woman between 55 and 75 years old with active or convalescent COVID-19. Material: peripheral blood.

The DNA for the CDR3 is TGTGCCAGCAGCTTAGTAGGGGGACAGGGGAATGAGCAGTTCTTC. Its translation: CASSLVGGQGNEQFF. The chain combines TRBV7-2 with TRBJ2-1; 10 bases align to TRBD1. The CDR3 spans 15 residues. The J segment lost 7 bases and the V segment lost 1 base, leaving 4 bases of the junction unmatched. The germline V gene encodes CDR1 SGHTA and CDR2 FQGNSA.